This TCR beta chain was sequenced during a study of control samples from healthy donors and cancer patients. This clone has only a few counts. The repertoire was sequenced with immunoSEQ multiplex PCR; TCRdb's copy has only in-frame clones and lacks some. Here the sample spans approximately 51,000 clones, about 80% being singletons. This receptor was obtained from a man in his sixties or seventies in good health. Material: blood.

The CDR3 sequence is CASSLAGQPQHF. The CDR3 region has the DNA TGTGCCAGCAGCTTAGCAGGGCAGCCCCAGCATTTT. The V call is TRBV7-8, the J call TRBJ1-5; unclear D gene. V was pared by 0 bases and J by 7 bases, with 4 bases between. The CDR3 contains 12 residues. Germline V gene data show CDR1 as SGHVS and CDR2 as FQNEAQ. Looking up the rest from reference TRBV7-8 and TRBJ1-5 gives the full variable domain: GAGVSQSPRYKVAKRGQDVALRCDPISGHVSLFWYQQALGQGPEFLTYFQNEAQLDKSGLPSDRFFAERPEGSVSTLKIQRTQQEDSAVYLCASSLAGQPQHFGDGTRLSIL.